Listed below are T cell receptor beta chains from one sample, sequenced in a study of tumor and adjacent non-tumor tissue in lung cancer. TCRdb independently ran MiXCR on the multiplex PCR reads; one entry per CDR3 protein. This sample has 40,000 or so distinct CDR3 sequences, with less than 65% found just once. Specimen: distant non-tumor lung tissue. Every receptor here comes from a man aged 50-60 years with non-small cell lung cancer. Each CDR3 is given with its conserved first and last residue. D genes are given only for firm matches.

v_call,j_call,d_call,cdr3_aa
TRBV20-1,TRBJ1-2,TRBD1,CSAAQGGGYTF
TRBV20-1,TRBJ2-1,-,CSADHRGGTTYNEQFF
TRBV28,TRBJ2-1,-,CASTPDKDSEQFF
TRBV11-1,TRBJ2-1,-,CASSYLSRGEQFF
TRBV29-1,TRBJ2-3,-,CSATGDTQYF
TRBV7-8,TRBJ1-5,-,CASSLGAVSSNQPQHF
TRBV12-3/TRBV12-4,TRBJ2-3,-,CGSSFGLSTDTQYF
TRBV6-5,TRBJ2-7,TRBD1,CASSYSDGTGTGGYKQYF
TRBV5-1,TRBJ2-2,TRBD1,CASRETTGFPGELFF
TRBV11-2,TRBJ1-4,-,CISSQPAWEQGLNKKLFF
TRBV7-9,TRBJ2-1,-,CAGSLRRGAVNEQFF
TRBV28,TRBJ2-3,-,CASSFGTSAHPDTQYF